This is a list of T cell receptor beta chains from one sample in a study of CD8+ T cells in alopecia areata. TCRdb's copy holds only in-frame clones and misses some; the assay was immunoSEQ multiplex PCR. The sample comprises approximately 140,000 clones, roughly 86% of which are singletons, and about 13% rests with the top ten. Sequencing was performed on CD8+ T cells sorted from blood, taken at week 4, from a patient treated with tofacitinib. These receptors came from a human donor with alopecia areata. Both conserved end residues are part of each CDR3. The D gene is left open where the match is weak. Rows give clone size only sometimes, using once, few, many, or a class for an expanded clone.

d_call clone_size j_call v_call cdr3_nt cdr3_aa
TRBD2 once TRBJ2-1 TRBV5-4 TGTGCCAGCACCTCGGGACTAGCGGGTATCGATGAGCAGTTCTTC CASTSGLAGIDEQFF
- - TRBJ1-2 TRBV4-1 TGCGCCAGCAGCCAAGATCGGATCTCTGGGGTTGCTGGCTACACCTTC CASSQDRISGVAGYTF
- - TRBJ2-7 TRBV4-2 TGTGCCAGCAGCCAAGCCAGGGAGCCCTACGAGCAGTACTTC CASSQAREPYEQYF
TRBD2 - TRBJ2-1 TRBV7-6 TGTGCCAGCAGCTTAGTTGGCGGGGGGATTAATGAGCAGTTCTTC CASSLVGGGINEQFF
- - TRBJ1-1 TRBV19 TGTGCCAGTAGTATTGAACAGGGTACGAACACTGAAGCTTTCTTT CASSIEQGTNTEAFF
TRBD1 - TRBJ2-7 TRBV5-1 TGCGCCAGCAGCTTGTATCAGGGGGCGTCCGAGCAGTACTTC CASSLYQGASEQYF
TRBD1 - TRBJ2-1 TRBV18 TGTGCCAGCTCAATTAACGGCCGGGACAGGGTTGTCAATGAGCAGTTCTTC CASSINGRDRVVNEQFF
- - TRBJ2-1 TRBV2 TGTGCCAGCAGTGAATGGGAAGGGACCCGATACAATGAGCAGTTCTTC CASSEWEGTRYNEQFF
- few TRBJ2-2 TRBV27 TGTGCCAGCAGTTTATCGAACACCGGGGAGCTGTTTTTT CASSLSNTGELFF
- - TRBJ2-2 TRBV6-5 TGTGCCAGCAGTTACTTCCAACAGGCAAACACCGGGGAGCTGTTTTTT CASSYFQQANTGELFF
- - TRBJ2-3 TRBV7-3 TGTGCCAGCAGCCTTGGAACCGCGCCGGATACGCAGTATTTT CASSLGTAPDTQYF
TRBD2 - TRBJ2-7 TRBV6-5 TGTGCCAGCAGTTACGGACTAGCCTACGAGCAGTACTTC CASSYGLAYEQYF
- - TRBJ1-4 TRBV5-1 TGCGCCAGCAGCCAAGACAGCATTAATGAAAAACTGTTTTTT CASSQDSINEKLFF
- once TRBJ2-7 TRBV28 TGTGCCAGCAGTTTGGTCCCGGGACTCAAGGAGCAGTACTTC CASSLVPGLKEQYF
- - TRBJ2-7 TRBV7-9 TGTGCCAGCAGCTTAGCCGGTCAAGGGGCCTACGAGCAGTACTTC CASSLAGQGAYEQYF
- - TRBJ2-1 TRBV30 TGTGCCTTTGGGACCGGGACCAACTACAATGAGCAGTTCTTC CAFGTGTNYNEQFF
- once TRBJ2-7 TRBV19 TGTGCCAGTAGTATCGCGGTAGACGGTATCTACGAGCAGTACTTC CASSIAVDGIYEQYF
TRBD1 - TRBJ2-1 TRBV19 TGTGCCAGTAGTACCCTCAAGGACAGGGGAATTGAGCAGTTCTTC CASSTLKDRGIEQFF
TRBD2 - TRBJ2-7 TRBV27 TGTGCCAGCAGTTTATCCGCGGGAGGGCTTTGGAACGAGCAGTACTTC CASSLSAGGLWNEQYF
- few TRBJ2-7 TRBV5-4 TGTGCCAGCAGCTTGGCCCTAGCTCACGAGCAGTACTTC CASSLALAHEQYF
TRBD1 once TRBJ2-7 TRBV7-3 TGTGCCAGCAGCCCTACGGGACAGCCCTACGAGCAGTACTTC CASSPTGQPYEQYF
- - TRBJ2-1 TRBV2 TGTGCCAGCAGGGAATCCGGGAGCGATAACTACAATGAGCAGTTCTTC CASRESGSDNYNEQFF
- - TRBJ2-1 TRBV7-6 TGTGCCAGCAGCATGGGGGGGGACACATTTTTAGATGAGCAGTTCTTC CASSMGGDTFLDEQFF
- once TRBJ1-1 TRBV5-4 TGTGCCAGCAGCTTGAATGGGCTAGAGGGTTGGAACACTGAAGCTTTCTTT CASSLNGLEGWNTEAFF
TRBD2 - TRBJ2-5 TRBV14 TGTGCCAGCAGCCACGGGAGGGTAATCGACAGACAAGAGACCCAGTACTTC CASSHGRVIDRQETQYF
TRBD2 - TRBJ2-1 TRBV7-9 TGTGCCAGCTCTGGGACTAGCGGCGACAATGAGCAGTTCTTC CASSGTSGDNEQFF
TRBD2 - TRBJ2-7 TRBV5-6 TGTGCCAGCAGCTTGTGGGGGGGAAGCTCCTACGAGCAGTACTTC CASSLWGGSSYEQYF
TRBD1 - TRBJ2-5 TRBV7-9 TGTGCCAGCAGCTCCAACCGGGACAGGGGAGGAGAGACCCAGTACTTC CASSSNRDRGGETQYF
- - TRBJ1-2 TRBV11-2 TGTGCCAGCAGCTTAGCACCAGGGGTTAACTATGGCTACACCTTC CASSLAPGVNYGYTF
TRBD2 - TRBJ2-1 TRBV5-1 TGCGCCAGCAGCTTGGCGGGAGGGCTCAATGAGCAGTTCTTC CASSLAGGLNEQFF
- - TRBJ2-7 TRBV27 TGTGCCAGCAGTCCACCACAAGCAGGGGGGAGTCACTACGAGCAGTACTTC CASSPPQAGGSHYEQYF
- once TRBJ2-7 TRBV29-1 TGCAGCGTTGTGGGGGGGGCGAGGTCCCCCTACGAGCAGTACTTC CSVVGGARSPYEQYF
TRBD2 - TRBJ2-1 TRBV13 TGTGCCAGCAGCTCCCCGGGACTAGCTTACAATGAGCAGTTCTTC CASSSPGLAYNEQFF
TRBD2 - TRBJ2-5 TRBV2 TGTGCCAGCAGACGTATGGAGCGGGGTAGGGAGACCCAGTACTTC CASRRMERGRETQYF
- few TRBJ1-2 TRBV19 TGTGCCAGTCTGATGGGAGCAGATGGCTACACCTTC CASLMGADGYTF
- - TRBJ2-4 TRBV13 TGTGCCAGCAGCACCGGGACCACTCCCGCGAGGAGAAACATTCAGTACTTC CASSTGTTPARRNIQYF
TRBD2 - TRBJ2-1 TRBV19 TGTGCCAGTAGTATGGGGGGGAGCGGGCAGTTCTTC CASSMGGSGQFF
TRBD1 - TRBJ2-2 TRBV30 TGTGCCTGGAGTGTACTAGGGGGCCGTGACGGGGAGCTGTTTTTT CAWSVLGGRDGELFF